This T cell receptor (beta chain) derives from a study of T cell repertoires in cytomegalovirus infection. Study-wide context: Selection of CMV epitopes for the study included recently identified HLA-C-restricted and well-studied HLA-B-restricted ones.

TCRdb itself ran the reads through MiXCR, one entry per CDR3 protein. The table has more than 300,000 distinct CDR3 sequences, about a third seen once. The CDR3 length is 15 residues. Trimming cost V 3 bases and J 1 base; bases outside gene matches: 1. The germline gives CDR1 SGHTA, CDR2 FQGNSA. This clonotype was counted only a few times. Its antigen remains unidentified. V gene TRBV7-2 combines with J gene TRBJ2-2; 8 bases map to TRBD2. The material was cultured PBMCs, obtained from culture after CMV antigen stimulation. This clonotype originated in a human donor in good health (CMV status not recorded). Some clones in this sample may be carry-over from other donors' samples. Here the CDR3 reads CASSFTSGNTGELFF. The CDR3 DNA sequence: TGTGCCAGCAGCTTTACTAGCGGGAACACCGGGGAGCTGTTTTTT.